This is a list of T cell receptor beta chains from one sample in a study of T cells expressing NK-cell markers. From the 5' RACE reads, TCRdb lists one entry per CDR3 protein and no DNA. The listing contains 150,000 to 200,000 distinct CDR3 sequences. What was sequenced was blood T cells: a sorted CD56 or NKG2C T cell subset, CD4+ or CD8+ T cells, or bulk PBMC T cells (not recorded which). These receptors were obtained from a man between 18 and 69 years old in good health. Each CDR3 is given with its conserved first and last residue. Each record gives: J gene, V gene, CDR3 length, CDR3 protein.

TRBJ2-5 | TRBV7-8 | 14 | CASSLASGVETQYF
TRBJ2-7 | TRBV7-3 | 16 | CASRPGWGQRTYEQYF
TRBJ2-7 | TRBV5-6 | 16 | CASSQNRGPTSYEQYF
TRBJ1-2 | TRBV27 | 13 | CASRNTAGNGYTF
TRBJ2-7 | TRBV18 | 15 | CASSPYPGQFYEQYF
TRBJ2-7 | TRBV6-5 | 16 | CASSYSIGTGSHEQYF
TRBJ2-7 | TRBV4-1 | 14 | CASSIRQGPYEQYF
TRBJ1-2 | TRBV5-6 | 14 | CASSSDSTNYGYTF
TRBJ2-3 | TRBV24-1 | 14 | CATSRGGGHYTQYF
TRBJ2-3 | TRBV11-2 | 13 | CATTLGGADTQYF
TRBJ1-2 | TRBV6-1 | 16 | CASSEYGRGANYGYTF
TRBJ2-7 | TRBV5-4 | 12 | CASSRPNYEQYF
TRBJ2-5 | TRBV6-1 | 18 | CASSEEGQSGPYQETQYF
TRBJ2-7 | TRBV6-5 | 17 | CASSYSGRGQGFYEQYF
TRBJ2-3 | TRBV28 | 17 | CASSWGVAGSSTDTQYF
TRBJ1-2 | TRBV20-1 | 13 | CSARDRGIDGYTF
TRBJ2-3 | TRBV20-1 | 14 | CSAPGLADSDTQYF
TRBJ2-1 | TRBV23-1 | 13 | CASSQGAYYEQFF
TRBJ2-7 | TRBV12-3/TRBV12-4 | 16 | CASSLDSGTGLYEQYF
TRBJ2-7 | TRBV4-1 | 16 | CASSLIPGQRMGEQYF
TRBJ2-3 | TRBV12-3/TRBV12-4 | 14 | CASIHQGGGDTQYF
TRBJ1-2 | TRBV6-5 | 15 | CASSFTPGQGLGYTF
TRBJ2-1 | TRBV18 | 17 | CASSPTRGGDSYNEQFF
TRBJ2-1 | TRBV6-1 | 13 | CASSLDRGGEQFF
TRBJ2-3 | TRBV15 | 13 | CATSRTSTDTQYF
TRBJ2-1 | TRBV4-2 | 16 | CASSQEDGGPYNEQFF
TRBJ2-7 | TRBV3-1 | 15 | CASSQAVTTFYEQYF
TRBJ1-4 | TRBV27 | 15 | CASSPSGTANEKLFF
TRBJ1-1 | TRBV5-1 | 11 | CASSFGVMTFF
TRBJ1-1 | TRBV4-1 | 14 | CASSPNRGNTEAFF
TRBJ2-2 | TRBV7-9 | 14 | CASSLALLPGELFF
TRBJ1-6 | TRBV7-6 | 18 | CASSLWGGDPSYNSPLHF
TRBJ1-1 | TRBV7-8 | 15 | CASSPSGVRNTEAFF
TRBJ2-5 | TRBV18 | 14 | CASSFSASAETQYF